The present T cell receptor beta chain was sequenced within a study of CD8 T cells in Susac syndrome. With random hexamers, about 0.45 to 1 ug RNA was reverse transcribed. TCRdb ran MiXCR on the immunoSEQ multiplex PCR reads and lists one entry per CDR3 protein. This sample has under 250,000 distinct CDR3 sequences; about 93% occur once, and the top ten carry around 0.067%. Sequencing input: CD4+ T cells from PBMCs. This clonotype was obtained from a human donor with multiple sclerosis.

The CDR3, as DNA: TGTGCCAGCAGCCAAAGAGCCACTCACAATGAGCAGTTCTTC. Translating it yields CASSQRATHNEQFF. V gene TRBV3-1 combines with J gene TRBJ2-1; D unclear. The V end lost 2 bases, the J end lost 5 bases, and 10 bases lay between the germline ends. CDR3 length equals 14 residues. Looked up from germline, CDR1 is LGHDT and CDR2 is YNNKEL (reference sequence).